One T cell receptor beta chain is described in this entry. No cognate antigen has been identified for it. No clone much larger than this one lies a single base away; base qualities are absent. This sample was taken from a study of T cell responses to AZD1222 COVID-19 vaccine (dated by TCRdb to about 2021). In the study overall: AZD1222 recipients whose second dose came at about 4 weeks and those whose second dose came at about 12 weeks were combined into one group, since spike-specific TCR depth and breadth did not differ between the two schedules. TCR sequencing was performed for some 250 trial participants, of whom around 210 were given two doses of AZD1222 and some 25 were given two doses of MenACWY control vaccine. Trial participants were enrolled by age into 18-55, 56-69 and 70-plus year subgroups, with around 140, 26 and 57 TCR-sequenced participants respectively. The study at large found these results: Only five to seven AZD1222 recipients were SARS-CoV-2 seropositive at baseline, limiting conclusions about previously exposed vaccinees. In the small 56-69-year group, the increase in depth fell short of significance, most likely because of low power. The whole spike protein was spanned by vaccine-associated CD4 TCRs, and dominant responses were seen in regions 160-218 and 743-854. Because no day 14 peak-response samples were available, the repertoires could be characterized only after the peak T cell response. Participants were mostly white British and included more females than males, and it was suggested by the authors that clonal diversity may have been underestimated. After two AZD1222 doses, both the breadth and the depth of spike-specific TCRs were significantly higher than at day 0 and than in MenACWY recipients. Reportedly, almost half of the unique spike-specific TCRs recognized epitopes lying outside the regions that are mutated in the B.1.351 and B.1.1.7 variants.

This specimen's time point label, per the study, means: baseline before first vaccination. Vaccinee samples were obtained from the UK trials COV001 and COV002, which included a single-blind randomized controlled phase 2/3 trial of AZD1222 (ChAdOx1 nCoV-19) in healthy adults. Trial participant PBMC samples were collected at day 0 and day 28 after the second dose for TCRbeta chain sequencing. The CDR3 regions of human TCRbeta chains were analyzed by immunosequencing. Concerning the study's data processing: Repertoire TCRs were checked for matches against a reference library of SARS-CoV-2-specific TCRs that had been generated using the MIRA antigen-specificity platform. Breadth was defined as the fraction of unique TCRs that were SARS-CoV-2-associated. Depth was defined as the fraction of total T cells that were SARS-CoV-2-associated. Using the MIRA data, each spike-specific TCR was mapped to the spike region that the TCR reacts to and placed in a CD4 or CD8 class. Log10-transformed breadth and depth values were compared by one-way ANOVA with Sidak's multiple comparisons tests. TCRdb limited this immuneACCESS table to in-frame rearrangements with V and J called. A share of clones is missing; checked studies link under half to unresolved V genes, and the rest is unexplained. V and J calls and clone size are copied from that table; D and trimming were computed from the DNA. Across this sample there are some 140,000 clones, with more than 90% seen only once. The ten biggest clones cover roughly 3.1% of the sample.

After removal of 4 bases from V and 3 bases from J, the junction retains 3 bases not matched to a gene. From the cysteine through the phenylalanine, the CDR3 covers 14 amino acids. Left in the record is the CDR3 DNA by itself, 42 bases read in frame from the first base. CDR1 MGHRA and CDR2 YSYEKL were looked up in the germline V gene. This material consisted of peripheral blood, taken on day 0 of AZD1222 vaccination. The chain is assembled from TRBV4-1 and TRBJ1-5, and TRBD1 matches 7 of the central bases. This TCR was recovered from an adult in good health. The CDR3 loop reads CASSLGQDNQPQHF. The DNA reads as follows: TGCGCCAGCAGCCTCGGACAGGACAATCAGCCCCAGCATTTT.